Given below is one T cell receptor beta chain in context. This entry belongs to a study of OX40 agonist ivuxolimab in advanced cancers. CDR1 SEHNR and CDR2 FQNEAQ come from the germline V gene (reference sequence). The CDR3 is 13 amino acids. The germline V and J ends were trimmed by 5 bases and 3 bases, with 11 bases remaining between them. Only in-frame clones appear in the TCRdb table, and some are missing; sequencing was by immunoSEQ multiplex PCR. Of about 59,000 clones listed, around 86% are singletons. The chain has TRBV7-9 and TRBJ2-7, with D perhaps given as TRBD1 or TRBD2 (5 bases each). The sample in question was CD4+ or CD8+ T cells sorted from blood, obtained in a trial of the OX40 agonist ivuxolimab. The sequence was obtained from an adult with an advanced solid tumor such as melanoma, head and neck, liver or kidney cancer. This CDR3 reads CASSPGPYYEQYF. CDR3 sequence (DNA): TGTGCCAGCAGCCCGGGGCCCTACTACGAGCAGTACTTC. Complete variable domain (other parts from reference TRBV7-9 and TRBJ2-7): DTGVSQNPRHKITKRGQNVTFRCDPISEHNRLYWYRQTLGQGPEFLTYFQNEAQLEKSRLLSDRFSAERPKGSFSTLEIQRTEQGDSAMYLCASSPGPYYEQYFGPGTRLTVT.